The text below deals with one T cell receptor beta chain. The count of this clone is one. No antigen is known for it. No base quality values were provided; no much bigger clone lies one nucleotide off. Libraries were constructed by the immunoSEQ multiplex PCR assay. Processing in the source paper ran as follows. A statistical classification framework was built to diagnose cytomegalovirus status from the catalog of TCR beta chain sequences. The immuneACCESS repertoire file appears here via TCRdb, limited to in-frame rearrangements. These files lack a portion of the clones; in checked studies, under half of the deficit traces to unresolved V genes, and the cause of the others is not known. V, J and clone size reflect that table, while D and trimming were determined from the DNA. The sample yields roughly 67,000 clones; around 90% were counted once. 3.1% of the sample belongs to the ten largest clones.

The data originate from a study of cytomegalovirus exposure and HLA in healthy donors (dated by TCRdb to 2015 to 2018). Regarding the research as a whole: The 666 repertoires of the first cohort and the roughly 110 validation repertoires were produced on the same platform, according to a later analysis. The aim of the study was to test whether cataloging public T cell receptors could identify signatures of past pathogen exposure. Besides the first cohort of around 670 subjects, a separate validation cohort made up of 120 different subjects was used. High-throughput TCR immunosequencing, statistical association of individual TCRs with disease status, and machine learning were combined to predict cytomegalovirus infection status. The study at large found these results: A later analysis found that TCRs clustered in the first cohort also tended to co-occur in the roughly 120 validation repertoires, with about 94% of cluster scores above 0. A few of the identified cytomegalovirus-associated TCR beta chains were confirmed in vitro to be specific for cytomegalovirus antigens. Cytomegalovirus status was reported to be diagnosed by the classifier with high specificity and sensitivity in both the original and validation cohorts. The authors suggested that the approach could potentially be generalized to other disease states and immunological phenotypes. Across donors, most TCR sequences were observed very rarely, whereas some public TCRs were present in many individuals. In the study, 150 to 200 TCR beta chains were listed as associated with cytomegalovirus. A later analysis had no HLA typing for the validation cohort, so co-occurrence there was scored across all 110 or so repertoires.

Donors formed part of the validation cohort, which comprised 120 subjects and was distinct from the first cohort of 550 to 850 subjects. A distance of 9 bases separates the germline ends of V and J, which lose 7 bases and 2 bases respectively. The germline V gene sets CDR1 to MDHEN and CDR2 to SYDVKM. Including cysteine and phenylalanine, the CDR3 has 12 amino acids. The kept DNA is CDR3 alone, 36 bases in frame from the first base. The chain was built from TRBV28 and TRBJ2-7, with the D gene not confidently named. Sequenced material: PBMCs. The sequence was collected from a man younger than 35 in good health and CMV-seronegative. The CDR3 sequence is CASTTATYEQYF. The DNA sequence reads TGTGCCAGCACAACAGCTACCTACGAGCAGTACTTC.